This section outlines one T cell receptor (beta chain) sequence together with its context. Participants were placed into cohorts based on the clinical history they reported. This entry belongs to a study of blood T cell repertoires in COVID-19. Background on the study: The United States, Italy and Spain supplied acute and convalescent COVID-19 samples. The analysed material was cDNA or gDNA that came from T cells, B-cell-depleted T cells, or PBMCs.

Authors' processing steps: How many nucleated cells were present was estimated from reference gene primer amplification. Repertoires were generated with immunoSEQ multiplex PCR, while TCRdb's copy carries only in-frame clones and drops some. V, J and clone size are those of that table, while D and trimming were read from the DNA. Of over 200,000 clones detected, roughly nine tenths appear once; the ten largest clones hold over 3%. The sequenced sample was PBMCs or T cells enriched from blood (not recorded which). The origin of this receptor is a woman aged 45 to 65 in a cohort exposed to, infected with or recovered from COVID-19 (not recorded which).

The CDR3 protein is CASSVEGRAGGITDTQYF. CDR3 DNA: TGTGCCAGCAGCGTAGAAGGGAGGGCAGGGGGCATCACAGATACGCAGTATTTT. The rearrangement joins TRBV9 to TRBJ2-3, with D possibly being TRBD1 (8 bases). CDR3 length equals 18 residues. V was pared by 0 bases and J by 2 bases, with 19 bases between. Germline loops: CDR1 SGDLS, CDR2 YYNGEE.